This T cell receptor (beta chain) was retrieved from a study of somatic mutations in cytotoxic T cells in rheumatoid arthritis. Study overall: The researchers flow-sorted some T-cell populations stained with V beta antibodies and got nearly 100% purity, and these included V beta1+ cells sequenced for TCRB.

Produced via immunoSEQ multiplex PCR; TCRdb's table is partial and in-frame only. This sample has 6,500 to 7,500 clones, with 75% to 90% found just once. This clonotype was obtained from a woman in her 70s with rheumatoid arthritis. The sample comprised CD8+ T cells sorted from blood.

The CDR3 nucleotides are TGTGCCAGCAGCGCCTGGGACACCTCTGGAAACACCATATATTTT. It yields the protein CASSAWDTSGNTIYF. This chain uses TRBV9 with TRBJ1-3; weak D call: TRBD1 (6 bases). The germline CDR1 and CDR2 sequences are SGDLS and YYNGEE. CDR3 length equals 15 residues. V lost 3 bases and J lost 0, with 10 bases in between.